These T cell receptor beta chains were read from a single sample in a study of patients and donors after allogeneic stem cell transplantation. A single record per CDR3 protein comes from TCRdb applying MiXCR to the RT-PCR reads. The table includes approximately 27,000 distinct CDR3 sequences, over 7% detected once. The sequencing sample was made of blood, either unsorted or a sorted T cell fraction (not recorded which). The receptors originated from a human donor who was either an allogeneic HSCT recipient or a stem cell or donor lymphocyte infusion donor (not recorded which). It is not recorded whose cells these are; they may come from a transplant donor. Both conserved end residues are part of each CDR3. Each record gives: J gene, clone size, V gene, CDR3 protein. Clone size is shown for a subset of rows, as once, few, many or a class of expanded clone.

J gene: TRBJ2-7; clone size: many; V gene: TRBV3-1; CDR3 protein: CASSQGVGYEQYF
J gene: TRBJ2-7; clone size: few; V gene: TRBV11-3; CDR3 protein: CASSPEGQAPYEQYF
J gene: TRBJ2-5; clone size: NA; V gene: TRBV3-1; CDR3 protein: CASSRLEGAEEETQYF
J gene: TRBJ1-2; clone size: many; V gene: TRBV7-3; CDR3 protein: CASSPGTAGGYTF
J gene: TRBJ2-1; clone size: many; V gene: TRBV4-1; CDR3 protein: CASSPRGGVYNEQFF
J gene: TRBJ1-2; clone size: few; V gene: TRBV28; CDR3 protein: CASSLSRGGYGYTF
J gene: TRBJ2-5; clone size: many; V gene: TRBV24-1; CDR3 protein: CATSDRDYQETQYF
J gene: TRBJ1-6; clone size: NA; V gene: TRBV19; CDR3 protein: CATRLRDVNSPLHF
J gene: TRBJ2-3; clone size: medium-sized; V gene: TRBV2; CDR3 protein: CASSAPRTSGESGTDTQYF
J gene: TRBJ1-5; clone size: many; V gene: TRBV7-9; CDR3 protein: CASSLVGRTDQPQHF
J gene: TRBJ2-1; clone size: many; V gene: TRBV10-1; CDR3 protein: CASSVRGSDEQFF
J gene: TRBJ1-2; clone size: many; V gene: TRBV7-9; CDR3 protein: CASSPGQGADGYTF
J gene: TRBJ2-5; clone size: many; V gene: TRBV23-1; CDR3 protein: CASSRDAGTETQETQYF
J gene: TRBJ2-7; clone size: NA; V gene: TRBV15; CDR3 protein: CATSIGWGYEQYF
J gene: TRBJ2-3; clone size: many; V gene: TRBV11-2; CDR3 protein: CASSLRGTDTQYF
J gene: TRBJ2-1; clone size: NA; V gene: TRBV6-5; CDR3 protein: CASSSPQGYNEQFF
J gene: TRBJ1-5; clone size: NA; V gene: TRBV6-1; CDR3 protein: CASSRDGKSNQPQHF
J gene: TRBJ2-6; clone size: many; V gene: TRBV7-9; CDR3 protein: CASSLGSGANVLTF